One sample yielded the 30 T cell receptor beta chains listed below, sequenced in a study of Graves' ophthalmopathy and Graves' hyperthyroidism. The TCR beta CDR3 regions underwent amplification from RNA transcripts. First-round RT-PCR employed HTBI primers, with a second-round multiplex PCR after it. TCRdb processed the multiplex PCR reads anew with MiXCR; each CDR3 protein has one entry. The table has 200,000 to 250,000 distinct CDR3 sequences, under 25% seen once. Sequencing was performed on peripheral blood. Receptors were obtained from a woman between 50 and 59 years old with Graves' ophthalmopathy.

This clonotype was observed at least ten times. The chain couples TRBV20-1 to TRBJ2-7, with TRBD2 as a possible D gene (5 bases). The CDR3 sequence is 13 residues long. The ends were cut back, 7 bases at V and 0 bases at J, with 13 bases in the middle. Per the germline V gene, CDR1 is DFQATT and CDR2 is SNEGSKA (reference sequence). CDR3 loop: CSVNGRGSYEQYF. The CDR3 DNA is TGCAGTGTTAACGGACGGGGCTCCTACGAGCAGTACTTC.

This clonotype was detected ten times or more. CDR3 DNA: TGTGCCAGCAGCAGGGGGACAGGAGTAACTAACTATGGCTACACCTTC. Encoded protein: CASSRGTGVTNYGYTF. The chain employs TRBV5-6 and TRBJ1-2; 8 positions agree with TRBD1. Germline-derived CDR1 and CDR2 are SGHDT and YYEEEE. This CDR3 contains 16 residues. With V trimmed by 4 bases and J by 0 bases, 8 bases remained unmatched. The full variable domain, in which reference TRBV5-6 and TRBJ1-2 provide the parts outside the CDR3, is DAGVTQSPTHLIKTRGQQVTLRCSPKSGHDTVSWYQQALGQGPQFIFQYYEEEERQRGNFPDRFSGHQFPNYSSELNVNALLLGDSALYLCASSRGTGVTNYGYTFGSGTRLTVV.

The gene calls are TRBV19 and TRBJ2-5, with a tentative D call TRBD2 (6 bases). Germline CDR1 reads LNHDA; CDR2 reads SQIVND (reference sequence). V lost 5 bases to trimming and J lost 2 bases, with 12 bases between them. This CDR3 contains 14 residues. CDR3 loop: CASSVTGLQETQYF. In DNA, the CDR3 is TGTGCCAGTAGTGTAACGGGACTGCAAGAGACCCAGTACTTC.

The sample holds many counts of this clonotype. The chain recombines TRBV5-6 with TRBJ2-5, with TRBD2 matching over 8 bases. Germline-derived CDR1 and CDR2 are SGHDT and YYEEEE. J was trimmed by 4 bases and V by 0 bases; bases with no gene match: 14. This CDR3 is 18 amino acids long. The CDR3 loop reads CASSLAGGAGGGGETQYF. The DNA for the CDR3 is TGTGCCAGCAGCTTGGCCGGGGGGGCGGGAGGCGGTGGAGAGACCCAGTACTTC.

This clonotype was observed many times. This rearrangement joins TRBV10-3 to TRBJ1-1; 8 nucleotides agree with TRBD1. Germline assignment: CDR1 ENHRY and CDR2 SYGVKD. The CDR3 is made up of 16 amino acids. V lost 4 bases to trimming and J lost 5 bases; unmatched junction nucleotides: 12. The CDR3 DNA is TGTGCCATCAGTGTCCAGGGGGCACGGTTCGTGACTGAAGCTTTCTTT. Residues: CAISVQGARFVTEAFF.

This clonotype was counted a single time. The chain combines TRBV5-1 with TRBJ2-6; D is possibly TRBD1 or TRBD2 (6 bases each). The ends were cut back, 1 base at V and 0 bases at J, with 14 bases in the middle. The CDR3 is made up of 18 amino acids. Germline V gene lookup returns CDR1 SGHRS and CDR2 YFSETQ. The CDR3 loop reads CASSLSSGAHSGANVLTF. For the CDR3, the DNA is TGCGCCAGCAGCTTGTCTTCGGGGGCGCACTCTGGGGCCAACGTCCTGACTTTC.

The V call is TRBV28, the J call TRBJ1-2; D gene uncertain. V was trimmed by 6 bases and J by 3 bases, leaving 11 bases between them. CDR1 is MDHEN, CDR2 SYDVKM, per germline. CDR3 length: 13 amino acids. The CDR3 loop reads CASRLEGYYGYTF. The CDR3 DNA follows: TGTGCCAGCAGACTAGAGGGATACTATGGCTACACCTTC.

The rearrangement links TRBV27 to TRBJ1-1; D unclear. CDR3 length: 13 residues. The germline gives CDR1 MNHEY, CDR2 SMNVEV (reference sequence). V shed 8 bases and J shed 3 bases, with 13 bases lying between them. CDR3 loop: CASRPGWYTEAFF. CDR3 sequence (DNA): TGTGCCAGCCGCCCGGGGTGGTACACTGAAGCTTTCTTT.

This sequence joins TRBV27 and TRBJ2-7; tentative D call: TRBD2 (6 bases). Per germline, CDR1 MNHEY and CDR2 SMNVEV (reference sequence). Trimming stripped 3 bases from V and 3 bases from J, with 9 bases between. The CDR3 is made up of 13 amino acids. The CDR3 loop reads CASSFRGIYEQYF. The CDR3 bases are TGTGCCAGCAGTTTTCGCGGGATCTACGAGCAGTACTTC.

The chain is built from TRBV27 and TRBJ2-5, with 7 nucleotides matching TRBD2. Germline V gene data show CDR1 as MNHEY and CDR2 as SMNVEV (reference sequence). J lost 7 bases, V lost 5 bases, and 10 bases had no gene match. The CDR3 is 14 amino acids. CDR3 sequence (DNA): TGTGCCAGCAGTGGGCTAGCGGTCCGGGGGACCCAGTACTTC. It codes for CASSGLAVRGTQYF.

The rearrangement joins TRBV7-6 to TRBJ2-7, with 13 bases aligning to TRBD2. The junction had 1 base not matched to a gene; V was cut back by 1 base and J by 1 base. CDR3 length equals 16 residues. CDR1 is SGHVS and CDR2 is FNYEAQ in the germline V gene. CDR3 coding DNA: TGTGCCAGCAGCTTAGAACTAGCGGGAGGGTCCTACGAGCAGTACTTC. It translates to CASSLELAGGSYEQYF.

CDR3 coding DNA: TGTGCCAGCAAGCCGGTTACCTATGGCTACACCTTC. Encoded protein: CASKPVTYGYTF. The chain recombines TRBV6-1 with TRBJ1-2; D not resolved. Germline loops: CDR1 MNHNS, CDR2 SASEGT. Trimming took off 7 bases at V and 4 bases at J, with 10 bases between the two ends. This CDR3 region has 12 residues.

This chain links TRBV15 with TRBJ1-2; 9 nucleotides agree with TRBD1. This CDR3 spans 16 amino acids. The V and J ends lost 3 bases and 3 bases, in that order; junction bases with no gene match: 8. CDR1 and CDR2 (germline): LNHNV, YYDKDF (reference sequence). In nucleotides, the CDR3 is TGTGCCACCAGCAGGGGGGACAGGGCCAACGACTATGGCTACACCTTC. Translation: CATSRGDRANDYGYTF. Together with reference TRBV15 and TRBJ1-2, the CDR3 gives the full variable domain: DAMVIQNPRYQVTQFGKPVTLSCSQTLNHNVMYWYQQKSSQAPKLLFHYYDKDFNNEADTPDNFQSRRPNTSFCFLDIRSPGLGDTAMYLCATSRGDRANDYGYTFGSGTRLTVV.

This clonotype has more than one count but fewer than ten. The rearrangement links TRBV20-1 to TRBJ2-7, with D perhaps matching TRBD2 (6 bases). V lost 0 bases to trimming and J lost 6 bases, with 24 bases between them. Germline CDR1 and CDR2: DFQATT and SNEGSKA (reference sequence). The CDR3 has 17 amino acids. The CDR3 nucleotides are TGCAGTGCTAGAGATGGTCCTCCAGGAGGGTCTCTTGGCGAGCAGTACTTC. This translates into CSARDGPPGGSLGEQYF.

This clonotype was found many times. The chain carries TRBV7-8 and TRBJ2-7; 9 nucleotides match TRBD1. Germline CDR1 reads SGHVS; CDR2 reads FQNEAQ. This CDR3 contains 15 residues. Trimming took 6 bases from V and 2 from J; bases not matched to a gene: 8. CDR3 region: CASRVGTGGPYEQYF. In DNA form, the CDR3 reads TGTGCCAGCAGGGTTGGAACAGGGGGCCCCTACGAGCAGTACTTC.

This clonotype was detected ten times or more. The V and J genes are TRBV28 and TRBJ2-7, with no clear D. CDR1 MDHEN and CDR2 SYDVKM come from the germline V gene. The CDR3 extends over 14 amino acids. V was clipped by 7 bases and J by 4 bases, with 17 bases between them. CDR3 residues: CASTLQGLAYEQYF. CDR3 DNA sequence: TGTGCCAGCACCCTTCAAGGCCTCGCATACGAGCAGTACTTC. The variable domain in full, with the rest retrieved from reference TRBV28 and TRBJ2-7, is DVKVTQSSRYLVKRTGEKVFLECVQDMDHENMFWYRQDPGLGLRLIYFSYDVKMKEKGDIPEGYSVSREKKERFSLILESASTNQTSMYLCASTLQGLAYEQYFGPGTRLTVT.

The sample holds many counts of this clonotype. The chain couples TRBV28 to TRBJ2-7, with 9 bases lining up with TRBD1. Trimming took 7 bases from V and 0 from J; bases not matched to a gene: 4. CDR3 length: 14 amino acids. Germline CDR1 and CDR2: MDHEN and SYDVKM. CDR3 DNA: TGTGCCAGCATCGGGACAGGGAGCTCCTACGAGCAGTACTTC. Encoded protein: CASIGTGSSYEQYF.

The V call is TRBV20-1, the J call TRBJ1-1, with TRBD1 matching over 8 bases. Germline trimming cut 0 bases from V and 5 bases from J; bases unmatched to any gene: 5. The CDR3 sequence is 14 residues long. CDR1 and CDR2 from the germline V gene are DFQATT and SNEGSKA (reference sequence). As DNA, the CDR3 is TGCAGTGCTAGAGATCTAGACAGGGGAACTGAAGCTTTCTTT. Protein product: CSARDLDRGTEAFF.

The chain uses TRBV18 and TRBJ2-6, with no clear D. Trimming cost V 2 bases and J 0 bases, with 5 bases left between them. The CDR3 has 15 amino acids. From germline, CDR1 is KGHSH and CDR2 LQKENI. DNA for the CDR3: TGTGCCAGCTCACCATGGACCTCTGGGGCCAACGTCCTGACTTTC. Protein sequence: CASSPWTSGANVLTF.

In this sample, this clonotype turned up many times. CDR3 protein: CASSYWQGKNTEAFF. CDR3 DNA sequence: TGTGCCAGCAGTTATTGGCAGGGGAAGAACACTGAAGCTTTCTTT. This chain connects TRBV6-5 to TRBJ1-1, with a possible D match to TRBD1 (6 bases). V was trimmed by 3 bases and J by 1 base, leaving 12 bases between them. Germline CDR1 is MNHEY and CDR2 is SVGAGI. CDR3 length: 15 residues.

This clonotype was counted ten times or more. In DNA, the CDR3 is TGCAGTGCGAAGGGCCGCCCCTACGAGCAGTACTTC. It specifies CSAKGRPYEQYF. The chain couples TRBV20-1 to TRBJ2-7; the D is unclear. V shed 6 bases and J shed 2 bases, with 11 bases lying between them. Germline values: CDR1 DFQATT, CDR2 SNEGSKA (reference sequence). The CDR3 runs 12 residues.

This clonotype was counted at least ten times. V usage is TRBV5-1 and J usage is TRBJ1-6; D is uncertain. This CDR3 is 13 amino acids long. V dropped 5 bases and J dropped 0 bases, with 3 bases sitting between them. CDR1 is SGHRS and CDR2 is YFSETQ in the germline V gene. CDR3 bases: TGCGCCAGCAGGAGCTCCTATAATTCACCCCTCCACTTT. Translating it yields CASRSSYNSPLHF.

There are many counts of this clonotype. The V call is TRBV7-8, the J call TRBJ1-2; D call uncertain. CDR1 and CDR2 (germline): SGHVS, FQNEAQ. V lost 5 bases and J 6 bases, leaving 10 bases between the germline ends. The CDR3 sequence is 12 residues long. In DNA form, the CDR3 reads TGTGCCAGCAGCCTTAGACCCGATGGCTACACCTTC. As protein: CASSLRPDGYTF.

This clonotype occurred many times. The chain joins TRBV9 to TRBJ2-5; a weak D match, TRBD1 (5 bases). This CDR3 has 14 amino acids. The V end lost 3 bases, the J end lost 4 bases, and 13 bases lay between the germline ends. Germline V gives CDR1 SGDLS, CDR2 YYNGEE. DNA of the CDR3: TGTGCCAGCAGCGGATTAGGTGGGGCAGAGACCCAGTACTTC. This gives the protein CASSGLGGAETQYF.

This clonotype has ten or more counts. V and J are TRBV5-1 and TRBJ1-2, with a weak D call TRBD1 (5 bases). CDR1 is SGHRS and CDR2 is YFSETQ in the germline V gene. Trimming left V 5 bases short and J 11 bases short, with 16 bases between. The length of the CDR3 is 12 residues. The CDR3 here is CASSPWTGEYTF. Written as DNA, the CDR3 is TGCGCCAGCAGTCCGTGGACGGGGGAGTACACCTTC.

About this clonotype: At one of its ends the junction is not consistent with the germline gene, which may arise from a read error. The J gene is TRBJ1-1, the V gene TRBV6-1; the D gene is possibly TRBD1 (6 bases). Germline V gene sequence: CDR1 MNHNS, CDR2 SASEGT. The CDR3 has 15 residues. CDR3 in DNA: TGTGCCGGCACCCTGATGGGGAGGGGGGGCACTGAGGCTTTCTTT. Translation gives CAGTLMGRGGTEAFF.

This chain uses TRBV28 with TRBJ2-5; D may be TRBD2 (5 bases). The V end was cut by 6 bases, the J end by 5 bases, with 19 bases between. Germline CDR1 MDHEN, CDR2 SYDVKM. The CDR3 has 15 amino acids. CDR3 sequence (DNA): TGTGCCAGCAGCCCTGCCAGGCGGGTTAGGGAGACCCAGTACTTC. Amino acid sequence: CASSPARRVRETQYF.

This clonotype was detected ten times or more. This sequence joins TRBV28 and TRBJ1-1, with D perhaps TRBD1 (5 bases). The length of the CDR3 is 16 residues. Germline values: CDR1 MDHEN, CDR2 SYDVKM. Deletions cut 3 bases from V and 0 bases from J, with 14 bases between. The CDR3 coding sequence is TGTGCCAGCAGTTTGCAGCAGGGAAACATGAACACTGAAGCTTTCTTT. It translates to CASSLQQGNMNTEAFF.

At least ten counts were recorded for this clonotype. The rearrangement links TRBV29-1 to TRBJ1-2; D remains unclear. CDR3 length: 12 residues. Germline loops: CDR1 SQVTM, CDR2 ANQGSEA. Trimming left V 4 bases short and J 3 bases short, with 9 bases between. CDR3 coding DNA: TGCAGCGTTGGGCCCCTGGACTATGGCTACACCTTC. Amino acid sequence: CSVGPLDYGYTF.

This clonotype was recorded a few times. The chain links TRBV7-2 to TRBJ2-2; maybe TRBD2 (5 bases). Germline lookup yields CDR1 SGHTA and CDR2 FQGNSA. V lost 5 bases and J 6 bases, leaving 10 bases between the germline ends. The CDR3 is 13 amino acids. CDR3 sequence (DNA): TGTGCCAGCAGCGTCGGGGTTTCCGGGGAGCTGTTTTTT. Translation: CASSVGVSGELFF.